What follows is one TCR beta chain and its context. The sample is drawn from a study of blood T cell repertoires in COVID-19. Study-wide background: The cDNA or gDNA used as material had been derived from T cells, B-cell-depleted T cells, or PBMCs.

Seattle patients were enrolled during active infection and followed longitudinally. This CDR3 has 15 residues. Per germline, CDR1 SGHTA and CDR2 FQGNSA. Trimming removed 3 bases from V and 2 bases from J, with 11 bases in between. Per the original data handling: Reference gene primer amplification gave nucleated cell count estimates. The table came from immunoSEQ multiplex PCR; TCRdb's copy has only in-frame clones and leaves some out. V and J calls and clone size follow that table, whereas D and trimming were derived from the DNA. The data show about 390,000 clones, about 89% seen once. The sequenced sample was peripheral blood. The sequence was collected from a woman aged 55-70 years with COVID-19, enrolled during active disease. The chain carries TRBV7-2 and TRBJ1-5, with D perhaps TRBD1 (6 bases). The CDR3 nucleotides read TGTGCCAGCAGCTTTGGGGGGGGCGGCAATCAGCCCCAGCATTTT. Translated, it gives CASSFGGGGNQPQHF. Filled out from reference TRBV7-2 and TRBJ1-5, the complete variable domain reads GAGVSQSPSNKVTEKGKDVELRCDPISGHTALYWYRQSLGQGLEFLIYFQGNSAPDKSGLPSDRFSAERTGGSVSTLTIQRTQQEDSAVYLCASSFGGGGNQPQHFGDGTRLSIL.